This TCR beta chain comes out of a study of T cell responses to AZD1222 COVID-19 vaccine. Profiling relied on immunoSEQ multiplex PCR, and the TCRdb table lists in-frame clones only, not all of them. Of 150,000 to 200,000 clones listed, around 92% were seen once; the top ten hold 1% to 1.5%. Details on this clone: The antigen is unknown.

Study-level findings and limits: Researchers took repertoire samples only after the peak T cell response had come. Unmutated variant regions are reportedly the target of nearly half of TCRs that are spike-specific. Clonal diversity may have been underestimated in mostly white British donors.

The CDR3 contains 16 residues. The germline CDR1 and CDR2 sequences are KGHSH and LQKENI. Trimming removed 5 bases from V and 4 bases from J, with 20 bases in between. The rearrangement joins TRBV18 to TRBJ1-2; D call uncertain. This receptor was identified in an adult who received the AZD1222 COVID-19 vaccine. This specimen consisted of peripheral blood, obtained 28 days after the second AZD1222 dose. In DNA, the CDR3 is TGTGCCAGCTCATCCTCGACCAGCTACCAAGGCTATGGCTACACCTTC. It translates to CASSSSTSYQGYGYTF.